The TCR beta chain under discussion was sequenced for a study of T cells in localized non-small cell lung cancer (TCRdb year 2020). Notes on the research overall: T cell repertoires of 236 early-stage NSCLC patients were analyzed, with tumors being compared against uninvolved tumor-adjacent lungs. The cohort was made up of a few hundred treatment-naive NSCLC patients whose localized lung tumors had been resected. The mean age of the NSCLC patients was roughly 70 years, with 120 to 150 men and around 100 women.

For CDR1 and CDR2, the germline V gene (reference sequence) lists SEHNR and FQNEAQ. Deletion took 5 bases off V and 1 base off J, with a span of 14 bases between the germline ends. Including cysteine and phenylalanine, the CDR3 has 15 amino acids. The DNA shown is the 45-base CDR3, in frame from base 1. Broad study findings and their caveats: Since the design was exploratory, TCR variables were selected using unadjusted p-values with no false-discovery rate correction. Longer overall survival was associated with higher blood T cell density, whereas shorter survival was associated with higher adjacent-lung clonality. A median of 57 of the top 100 tumor clones turned up in the paired uninvolved adjacent lung, and roughly 30 of those clones also ranked among the top 100 of that same adjacent lung. Uninvolved tumor-adjacent lung showed the highest T cell clonality, higher than tumor, which suggests more focused antigenic responses in the uninvolved tumor-adjacent lung. Because multi-region tumor sequencing was not done, intratumor heterogeneity could not be ruled out.

TCR beta CDR3 regions were sequenced from DNA using the immunoSEQ Assay. Turning to the authors' computational methods: T cell density was computed as TCR beta template counts normalized to usable DNA estimated by amplifying housekeeping genes. Richness was estimated with the preseqR package, extrapolating to 400,000 templates for PBMC samples and 120,000 templates for tissue samples. Clonality was taken to be one minus Pielou's evenness. Differential abundance testing on productive amino-acid clonotypes, with a minimum total count of 5 and an alpha of 0.1, was used to identify tissue-enriched TCRs. Repertoire overlap between compartments was quantified with the Jaccard Index and Morisita Overlap Index. GLIPH grouped TCR beta CDR3s together with public tetramer-defined viral CDR3s, and a viral motif had to include at least three viral sequences and show V-gene enrichment. TCRdb mirrors the immuneACCESS table, restricted to in-frame sequences. Some clones are absent from its copies; in checked studies, under half trace to an unresolved V gene, and the reason for the others is unknown. From that table come the V and J calls and clone size; the DNA was used to work out D and trimming. The sample table contains around 33,000 clones; only one count was recorded for 92% of them. The ten largest clones capture around 2.1% of the sample.

At diagnosis, peripheral blood, uninvolved tumor-adjacent lung and tumor were collected and were preserved as a mix of fresh-frozen and FFPE material. Blood samples were analyzed as peripheral blood mononuclear cells for TCR repertoire profiling. In the case of this clone: The clone's antigen remains unknown. Base qualities are missing; no much larger clone stands one base away.

The sequence came from an older female donor with stage I lung adenocarcinoma. The chain joins TRBV7-9 to TRBJ1-1; TRBD1 is perhaps the D gene, given 5 matching bases. This specimen consisted of peripheral blood, obtained before any cancer treatment. The base sequence is TGTGCCAGCAGCCCGGGCGGGGCAGAGAACACTGAAGCTTTCTTT. Translated, it gives CASSPGGAENTEAFF.